A single T cell receptor (beta chain) is shown here with its context. This clone occurred once. This receptor's antigen is unknown. Per-nucleotide qualities are absent, and no much larger clonotype sits a single base away. The sample originates from a study of blood T cell repertoires in COVID-19 (dated by TCRdb to 2018 to 2021). Describing the broader study: Samples covering the acute and convalescent phases of COVID-19 were provided by collaborators in the United States, Italy and Spain. The repertoires were released in a freely available public database intended as a resource for research on the immune response to SARS-CoV-2. Where available, HLA class I and class II types were taken from metadata supplied by the sample provider and were not determined by assay-based typing. Subjects who had been exposed to COVID-19, were actively infected with it, or had recovered from it provided the deeply sampled blood TCRbeta repertoires that made up the dataset. The prospective study material was composed of cDNA or gDNA derived from T cells, B-cell-depleted T cells, or PBMCs. The samples were drawn from two sources: the first 160 participants of the ongoing ImmuneRACE study, and 1,000 to 1,500 subjects contributed by 6 global collaborators. Sample metadata almost always included a de-identified subject ID, COVID-19 status, age in years and sex.

The paper's findings and limits, for the study overall: The quantity of clinical and demographic metadata differed by source and by participant and was supplied without curation.

At one collaborating source in Seattle, patients were enrolled during active infection and were followed longitudinally through the course of disease. Each collaborating institution followed its own protocols to collect whole blood in K2EDTA tubes. For TCRbeta analysis, collaborators shipped samples in one of three forms: frozen whole blood, isolated PBMCs, or DNA extracted from either of those sample types. Compared with germline, V lacks 5 bases and J lacks 7 bases; bases without a gene match: 11. Sequences SGHTA (CDR1) and FQGTGA (CDR2) are obtained from the germline V gene. There are 14 amino acids in the CDR3, from cysteine to phenylalanine inclusive. Here the CDR3 DNA is all that survives: 42 bases in frame from base 1. The immunoSEQ Assay, a bias-controlled multiplex PCR, was used to amplify TCRbeta CDR3 regions from genomic DNA. The published analysis was carried out like this. Nucleated cell counts per sample were estimated from amplification of reference gene primers within the assay. To quantify the absolute abundance of each unique TCRbeta CDR3 rearrangement, sequence reads were collapsed and filtered. Productive Simpson clonality was computed per sample as the square root of Simpson's diversity index over productive rearrangements. Here the immuneACCESS table is served through TCRdb, limited to in-frame sequences with V and J called. Missing clones are a known gap in these copies; in checked studies unresolved V genes cover under half, and the rest lacks a known reason. V, J and clone size reflect that table, while D and trimming were determined from the DNA. This sample comprises approximately 300,000 clones, roughly 90% of them detected only once. 6.8% of the sample is held by the ten biggest clonotypes.

The sequenced material came from peripheral blood. The TCR comes from a woman in her 30s with COVID-19, enrolled during active disease. The chain couples TRBV7-3 to TRBJ2-7, with 7 central nucleotides matching TRBD2. The DNA sequence reads TGTGCCAGCAGCCCTAGCGGCCAGAAGACGGAGCAGTACTTC. Translation gives CASSPSGQKTEQYF.